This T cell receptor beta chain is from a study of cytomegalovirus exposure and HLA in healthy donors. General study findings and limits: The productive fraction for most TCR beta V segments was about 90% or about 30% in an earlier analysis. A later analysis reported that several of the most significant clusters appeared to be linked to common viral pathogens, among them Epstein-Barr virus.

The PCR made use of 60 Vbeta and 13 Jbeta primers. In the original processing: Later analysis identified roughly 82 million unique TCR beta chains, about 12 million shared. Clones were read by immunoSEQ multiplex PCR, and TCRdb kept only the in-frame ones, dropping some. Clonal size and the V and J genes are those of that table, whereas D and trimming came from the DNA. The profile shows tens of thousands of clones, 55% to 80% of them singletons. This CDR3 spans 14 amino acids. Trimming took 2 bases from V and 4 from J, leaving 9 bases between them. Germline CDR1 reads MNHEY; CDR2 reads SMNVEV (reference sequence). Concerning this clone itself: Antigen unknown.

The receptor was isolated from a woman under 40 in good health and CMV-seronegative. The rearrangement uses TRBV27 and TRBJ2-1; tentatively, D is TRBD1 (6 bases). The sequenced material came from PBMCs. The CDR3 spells CASSLVGGYNEQFF. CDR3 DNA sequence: TGTGCCAGCAGTTTAGTAGGGGGATACAATGAGCAGTTCTTC.